Each of the 18 T cell receptor beta chains below was sequenced from the same sample in a study of identical twins. MiXCR was run by TCRdb on the 5' RACE reads, yielding one entry per CDR3 protein. The sample shows roughly 250,000 distinct CDR3 sequences, around 15% of them seen only once. Sequencing was carried out using memory (CD45RO+) T cells sorted from blood. These receptors originate from a woman in her late teens or twenties in good health.

The V call is TRBV20-1, the J call TRBJ1-1, with 9 bases matching TRBD1. The CDR3 spans 12 residues. Unmatched junction bases numbered 3, after V lost 5 bases and J lost 5 bases. Germline values: CDR1 DFQATT, CDR2 SNEGSKA (reference sequence). DNA for the CDR3: TGCAGTGCTTCCGACAGGGGGACTGAAGCTTTCTTT. Translation gives CSASDRGTEAFF.

This clonotype was seen repeatedly, ten times or more. The rearrangement links TRBV20-1 to TRBJ2-1; 11 nucleotides line up with TRBD2. Trimming cost V 5 bases and J 8 bases; bases outside gene matches: 8. This CDR3 is 14 amino acids long. Germline V lookup: CDR1 DFQATT, CDR2 SNEGSKA (reference sequence). CDR3 DNA sequence: TGCAGTGCTCGGGATAGCGGGGGGGCCGATGAGCAGTTCTTC. It encodes CSARDSGGADEQFF.

There are a few counts of this clonotype. The chain has TRBV6-1 and TRBJ2-2; D is undetermined. Trimming stripped 6 bases from V and 0 bases from J, with 8 bases between. This CDR3 region has 14 residues. Per the germline V gene, CDR1 is MNHNS and CDR2 is SASEGT. DNA of the CDR3: TGTGCCAGCAGGGTCCTCCCGAACACCGGGGAGCTGTTTTTT. It translates to CASRVLPNTGELFF.

This chain connects TRBV20-1 to TRBJ2-3; 8 nucleotides line up with TRBD2. The CDR3 totals 15 residues. CDR1 and CDR2 (germline): DFQATT, SNEGSKA (reference sequence). Losses at the gene ends were 6 bases for V and 3 bases for J; bases not matched to a gene: 11. The CDR3 sequence: CSALPGLETTDTQYF. CDR3 DNA: TGCAGTGCGCTGCCGGGACTAGAGACGACAGATACGCAGTATTTT.

The V and J genes are TRBV2 and TRBJ1-2; TRBD1 matches 9 bases. The ends lost 5 bases at V and 2 bases at J; junction bases unmatched: 12. Germline V gene sequence: CDR1 SNHLY, CDR2 FYNNEI. The CDR3 consists of 17 residues. CDR3: CASSLEGTGSRNYGYTF. As DNA, the CDR3 is TGTGCCAGCAGTCTTGAAGGGACAGGGTCACGGAACTATGGCTACACCTTC.

The genes are TRBV20-1 and TRBJ1-6; possible D gene TRBD1, 6 bases. Germline assignment: CDR1 DFQATT and CDR2 SNEGSKA (reference sequence). This CDR3 is 14 amino acids long. Trimming left V 1 base short and J 6 bases short, with 10 bases between. In DNA, the CDR3 is TGCAGTGCTAGAGGGACAGCATTTAATTCACCCCTCCACTTT. It is translated as CSARGTAFNSPLHF.

This clonotype was observed many times. The genes are TRBV20-1 and TRBJ1-6; 7 positions agree with TRBD1. The V segment lost 6 bases and the J segment 10 bases; nucleotides outside the gene matches: 12. CDR1 and CDR2 from the germline V gene are DFQATT and SNEGSKA (reference sequence). The CDR3 is 14 residues long. CDR3 sequence reads: CSAGRQGVNSPLHF. The DNA of the CDR3 is TGCAGTGCCGGGCGACAGGGAGTAAACTCACCCCTCCACTTT.

This clonotype occurred a few times. V is TRBV29-1 and J is TRBJ2-5; 12 nucleotides line up with TRBD2. The CDR3 extends over 16 amino acids. The V segment lost 4 bases and the J segment 2 bases; nucleotides outside the gene matches: 8. Per germline, CDR1 SQVTM and CDR2 ANQGSEA. CDR3 in amino acids: CSVGGWTSGVQETQYF. CDR3 nucleotides: TGCAGCGTTGGGGGTTGGACTAGCGGGGTTCAAGAGACCCAGTACTTC.

This clonotype occurred a few times. The V call is TRBV19, the J call TRBJ2-1; D is possibly TRBD1 or TRBD2 (5 bases each). There are 14 residues in the CDR3. The germline CDR1 and CDR2 sequences are LNHDA and SQIVND (reference sequence). V was cut by 8 bases and J by 1 base, with 12 bases left in between. CDR3 residues: CASGDLGSYNEQFF. The CDR3 DNA reads as TGTGCCAGTGGGGACCTGGGATCCTACAATGAGCAGTTCTTC. Filled out from reference TRBV19 and TRBJ2-1, the complete variable domain reads DGGITQSPKYLFRKEGQNVTLSCEQNLNHDAMYWYRQDPGQGLRLIYYSQIVNDFQKGDIAEGYSVSREKKESFPLTVTSAQKNPTAFYLCASGDLGSYNEQFFGPGTRLTVL.

J is TRBJ1-2 and V is TRBV6-5; perhaps TRBD1 as D (5 bases). V lost 3 bases and J lost 8, with 13 bases in between. This CDR3 comprises 13 residues. CDR1 MNHEY and CDR2 SVGAGI come from the germline V gene. The CDR3 is CASSYRGTSGYTF. The CDR3 DNA sequence: TGTGCCAGCAGTTATAGGGGCACATCGGGCTACACCTTC.

This clonotype has more than one count but fewer than ten. The J gene is TRBJ2-1, the V gene TRBV7-9; D ambiguous. The CDR3 extends over 12 amino acids. Trimming removed 1 base from V and 12 bases from J, with 10 bases in between. Germline V CDR1 and CDR2: SEHNR, FQNEAQ (reference sequence). The CDR3 region is CASSLESRGQFF. CDR3 sequence (DNA): TGTGCCAGCAGCTTAGAAAGCCGCGGGCAGTTCTTC. The variable domain in full, completed from reference TRBV7-9 and TRBJ2-1, reads DTGVSQNPRHKITKRGQNVTFRCDPISEHNRLYWYRQTLGQGPEFLTYFQNEAQLEKSRLLSDRFSAERPKGSFSTLEIQRTEQGDSAMYLCASSLESRGQFFGPGTRLTVL.

This rearrangement joins TRBV5-6 to TRBJ1-1; D unresolved. The CDR3 spans 12 residues. V lost 4 bases to trimming and J lost 5 bases, with 9 bases between them. Germline lookup yields CDR1 SGHDT and CDR2 YYEEEE. Here the CDR3 DNA reads TGTGCCAGCAGCCAACAGTGGACTGAAGCTTTCTTT. Translated: CASSQQWTEAFF.

The rearrangement joins TRBV24-1 to TRBJ2-2; D not certain. Germline CDR1 KGHDR, CDR2 SFDVKD. The V and J ends lost 3 bases and 2 bases respectively, with 9 bases between them. CDR3 length equals 15 residues. In DNA form, the CDR3 reads TGTGCCACCAGTGATGCTTACAGAAACACCGGGGAGCTGTTTTTT. Translated: CATSDAYRNTGELFF.

The CDR3 coding sequence is TGCGCCAGCAGCTTGGGGGTGGGGAATTCACCCCTCCACTTT. Translated: CASSLGVGNSPLHF. V is TRBV5-1 and J is TRBJ1-6, with no clear D. Trimming pared 0 bases from V and 7 bases from J, leaving 8 bases between. Germline V gives CDR1 SGHRS, CDR2 YFSETQ. This CDR3 is built from 14 residues. Complete variable domain (other parts from reference TRBV5-1 and TRBJ1-6): KAGVTQTPRYLIKTRGQQVTLSCSPISGHRSVSWYQQTPGQGLQFLFEYFSETQRNKGNFPGRFSGRQFSNSRSEMNVSTLELGDSALYLCASSLGVGNSPLHFGNGTRLTVT.

This clonotype was counted only a few times. The rearrangement uses TRBV5-1 and TRBJ1-2, with D uncertain. The CDR3 runs to 12 residues. Germline CDR1 is SGHRS and CDR2 is YFSETQ. V shed 5 bases and J shed 3 bases, with 8 bases lying between them. The CDR3 reads CASRLEDYGYTF. The CDR3 DNA reads as TGCGCCAGCAGGCTAGAGGACTATGGCTACACCTTC.

V usage is TRBV19 and J usage is TRBJ2-7; the match to TRBD2 covers 10 bases. V trimming: 8 bases; J trimming: 3 bases; junction bases outside the gene matches: 4. The germline gives CDR1 LNHDA, CDR2 SQIVND (reference sequence). This CDR3 comprises 13 residues. The CDR3: CASGPSGGYEQYF. DNA for the CDR3: TGTGCCAGTGGACCTAGCGGGGGCTACGAGCAGTACTTC. Full variable domain (outside the CDR3, taken from reference TRBV19 and TRBJ2-7): DGGITQSPKYLFRKEGQNVTLSCEQNLNHDAMYWYRQDPGQGLRLIYYSQIVNDFQKGDIAEGYSVSREKKESFPLTVTSAQKNPTAFYLCASGPSGGYEQYFGPGTRLTVT.

This chain joins TRBV10-3 and TRBJ2-5, with no clear D. Germline CDR1 is ENHRY and CDR2 is SYGVKD. This CDR3 region has 14 residues. The V and J ends lost 0 bases and 1 base respectively, with 6 bases between them. The DNA of the CDR3 is TGTGCCATCAGTGAGTCGGGCCTCCAAGAGACCCAGTACTTC. It codes for CAISESGLQETQYF.

This clonotype was counted only a few times. V and J are TRBV5-1 and TRBJ1-1; D possibly corresponds to TRBD1 (5 bases). Germline-derived CDR1 and CDR2 are SGHRS and YFSETQ. CDR3 size: 15 residues. Trimming left V 0 bases short and J 4 bases short, with 13 bases between. CDR3 amino acids: CASSLAGGELTEAFF. CDR3 sequence (DNA): TGCGCCAGCAGCTTGGCGGGAGGGGAGCTCACTGAAGCTTTCTTT.